These T cell receptor beta chains were read from a single sample in a study of blood T cell repertoires in COVID-19. Using immunoSEQ multiplex PCR, the repertoire was profiled, and TCRdb retains in-frame clones only, with some absent. Here the sample spans about 150,000 clones, approximately 80% being singletons. The specimen sequenced was peripheral blood. Receptors were obtained from a woman aged 55 to 70 with COVID-19, enrolled during active disease. Both conserved end residues are part of each CDR3. The D gene is left open where the match is weak. Clone size is given for some rows only: seen once, a few or many times, or a class if the clone is expanded.

J gene: TRBJ1-6
V gene: TRBV2
clone size: NA
D gene: NA
CDR3 protein: CASIGGRGNSPLHF
CDR3 DNA: TGTGCCAGCATTGGTGGACGGGGTAATTCACCCCTCCACTTT

J gene: TRBJ1-4
V gene: TRBV7-6
clone size: NA
D gene: NA
CDR3 protein: CASSLGTATNEKLFF
CDR3 DNA: TGTGCCAGCAGCTTAGGAACAGCAACTAATGAAAAACTGTTTTTT

J gene: TRBJ1-1
V gene: TRBV5-5
clone size: NA
D gene: NA
CDR3 protein: CASSLRAGNTEAFF
CDR3 DNA: TGTGCCAGCAGCTTAAGAGCAGGGAACACTGAAGCTTTCTTT

J gene: TRBJ1-5
V gene: TRBV7-8
clone size: NA
D gene: NA
CDR3 protein: CASSLGRVGQPQHF
CDR3 DNA: TGTGCCAGCAGCTTAGGACGGGTAGGACAGCCCCAGCATTTT

J gene: TRBJ1-1
V gene: TRBV5-1
clone size: NA
D gene: NA
CDR3 protein: CASSLAGGDTEAFF
CDR3 DNA: TGCGCCAGCAGCTTGGCCGGGGGGGACACTGAAGCTTTCTTT

J gene: TRBJ2-5
V gene: TRBV21-1
clone size: NA
D gene: NA
CDR3 protein: CASSKVLGDRRFRETQYF
CDR3 DNA: TGTGCCAGCAGCAAAGTTTTAGGGGACAGGAGGTTCAGGGAGACCCAGTACTTC

J gene: TRBJ1-1
V gene: TRBV14
clone size: NA
D gene: TRBD1
CDR3 protein: CASSQDATGWYTEAFF
CDR3 DNA: TGTGCCAGCAGCCAAGATGCGACAGGGTGGTACACTGAAGCTTTCTTT

J gene: TRBJ2-5
V gene: TRBV5-1
clone size: NA
D gene: NA
CDR3 protein: CASSRVGGQETQYF
CDR3 DNA: TGCGCCAGCAGCCGGGTGGGGGGCCAAGAGACCCAGTACTTC

J gene: TRBJ2-5
V gene: TRBV6-1
clone size: once
D gene: TRBD1
CDR3 protein: CASSEAGPWTGTSHLSETQYF
CDR3 DNA: TGTGCCAGCAGTGAAGCGGGTCCCTGGACAGGGACTTCCCATTTGTCGGAGACCCAGTACTTC

J gene: TRBJ1-5
V gene: TRBV18
clone size: NA
D gene: TRBD1
CDR3 protein: CASSLSGTVKQPQHF
CDR3 DNA: TGTGCCAGCTCACTCTCCGGGACAGTGAAACAGCCCCAGCATTTT

J gene: TRBJ1-5
V gene: TRBV18
clone size: few
D gene: NA
CDR3 protein: CASSPSGDPYSNQPQHF
CDR3 DNA: TGTGCCAGCTCCCCCAGCGGGGACCCCTATAGCAATCAGCCCCAGCATTTT

J gene: TRBJ1-4
V gene: TRBV19
clone size: NA
D gene: TRBD1
CDR3 protein: CASSAPRAQGGEKLFF
CDR3 DNA: TGTGCCAGTAGTGCCCCGAGGGCACAGGGGGGTGAAAAACTGTTTTTT

J gene: TRBJ2-3
V gene: TRBV25-1
clone size: NA
D gene: TRBD1
CDR3 protein: CASSEVGRGTDTQYF
CDR3 DNA: TGTGCCAGCAGTGAGGTTGGCAGGGGGACAGATACGCAGTATTTT

J gene: TRBJ1-2
V gene: TRBV3-1/TRBV3-2
clone size: NA
D gene: NA
CDR3 protein: CASSHFPGSANYGYTF
CDR3 DNA: TGTGCCAGCAGCCATTTTCCGGGTTCGGCTAACTATGGCTACACCTTC

J gene: TRBJ2-1
V gene: TRBV18
clone size: NA
D gene: TRBD1
CDR3 protein: CASSRDRDNEQFF
CDR3 DNA: TGTGCCAGCTCACGGGACAGGGACAATGAGCAGTTCTTC

J gene: TRBJ1-4
V gene: TRBV7-8
clone size: once
D gene: NA
CDR3 protein: CASSLQGNPNEKLFF
CDR3 DNA: TGTGCCAGCAGCTTGCAGGGGAATCCTAATGAAAAACTGTTTTTT

J gene: TRBJ1-3
V gene: TRBV19
clone size: NA
D gene: NA
CDR3 protein: CASSKPSGISGNTIYF
CDR3 DNA: TGTGCCAGTAGTAAACCTTCAGGGATTTCTGGAAACACCATATATTTT

J gene: TRBJ1-5
V gene: TRBV2
clone size: NA
D gene: NA
CDR3 protein: CASSSDSRNQPQHF
CDR3 DNA: TGTGCCAGCAGTAGTGACAGTCGCAATCAGCCCCAGCATTTT

J gene: TRBJ1-4
V gene: TRBV7-2
clone size: NA
D gene: NA
CDR3 protein: CASSLGQPNEKLFF
CDR3 DNA: TGTGCCAGCAGCTTAGGACAGCCTAATGAAAAACTGTTTTTT

J gene: TRBJ1-4
V gene: TRBV5-4
clone size: NA
D gene: NA
CDR3 protein: CASSLEPGNEKLFF
CDR3 DNA: TGTGCCAGCAGCTTGGAGCCGGGGAATGAAAAACTGTTTTTT

J gene: TRBJ1-1
V gene: TRBV2
clone size: NA
D gene: NA
CDR3 protein: CASSESGFEAFF
CDR3 DNA: TGTGCCAGCAGTGAATCGGGTTTTGAAGCTTTCTTT

J gene: TRBJ2-7
V gene: TRBV29-1
clone size: NA
D gene: NA
CDR3 protein: CSVVNYEQYF
CDR3 DNA: TGCAGCGTTGTCAATTACGAGCAGTACTTC

J gene: TRBJ1-4
V gene: TRBV30
clone size: NA
D gene: NA
CDR3 protein: CAWNGGWNEKLFF
CDR3 DNA: TGTGCCTGGAACGGGGGGTGGAATGAAAAACTGTTTTTT

J gene: TRBJ2-2
V gene: TRBV7-6
clone size: NA
D gene: TRBD2
CDR3 protein: CASRGSGLGTGELFF
CDR3 DNA: TGTGCCAGCAGAGGTTCGGGACTAGGTACCGGGGAGCTGTTTTTT

J gene: TRBJ1-2
V gene: TRBV12-5
clone size: NA
D gene: NA
CDR3 protein: CASGLVQGAGYTF
CDR3 DNA: TGTGCTAGTGGTTTGGTACAAGGGGCTGGCTACACCTTC

J gene: TRBJ1-2
V gene: TRBV20-1
clone size: NA
D gene: TRBD1
CDR3 protein: CSAKTGAGYTF
CDR3 DNA: TGCAGTGCCAAGACAGGGGCTGGCTACACCTTC

J gene: TRBJ1-1
V gene: TRBV5-1
clone size: once
D gene: NA
CDR3 protein: CASSLNSAGAYEAFF
CDR3 DNA: TGCGCCAGCAGCTTGAACAGCGCGGGAGCCTATGAAGCTTTCTTT

J gene: TRBJ1-2
V gene: TRBV5-5
clone size: once
D gene: NA
CDR3 protein: CASSPAGDIFSYGYTF
CDR3 DNA: TGTGCCAGCAGCCCGGCGGGGGACATCTTTTCCTATGGCTACACCTTC

J gene: TRBJ1-4
V gene: TRBV19
clone size: NA
D gene: NA
CDR3 protein: CASSIDRGTANEKLFF
CDR3 DNA: TGTGCCAGTAGTATCGATCGGGGGACGGCTAATGAAAAACTGTTTTTT

J gene: TRBJ1-1
V gene: TRBV12-3/TRBV12-4
clone size: NA
D gene: TRBD1
CDR3 protein: CASSRDRNTEAFF
CDR3 DNA: TGTGCCAGCAGTAGGGACAGGAACACTGAAGCTTTCTTT

J gene: TRBJ2-4
V gene: TRBV9
clone size: NA
D gene: TRBD1
CDR3 protein: CASSSGQGFKPNIQYF
CDR3 DNA: TGTGCCAGCAGCTCCGGACAGGGGTTCAAACCGAACATTCAGTACTTC

J gene: TRBJ1-1
V gene: TRBV5-1
clone size: NA
D gene: TRBD1
CDR3 protein: CASSRRAGGADTEAFF
CDR3 DNA: TGCGCCAGCAGTCGTCGGGCAGGGGGAGCGGACACTGAAGCTTTCTTT

J gene: TRBJ1-5
V gene: TRBV7-8
clone size: NA
D gene: NA
CDR3 protein: CASSGPRGGKEPQHF
CDR3 DNA: TGTGCCAGCAGCGGGCCCCGCGGGGGCAAGGAGCCCCAGCATTTT

J gene: TRBJ2-2
V gene: TRBV24-1
clone size: NA
D gene: TRBD1
CDR3 protein: CATSDLLRQGDSGELFF
CDR3 DNA: TGTGCCACCAGTGATTTGCTTCGACAGGGAGATTCCGGGGAGCTGTTTTTT

J gene: TRBJ2-5
V gene: TRBV7-9
clone size: NA
D gene: NA
CDR3 protein: CASSLTQETQYF
CDR3 DNA: TGTGCCAGCAGCCTCACTCAAGAGACCCAGTACTTC

J gene: TRBJ1-2
V gene: TRBV3-1/TRBV3-2
clone size: few
D gene: TRBD1
CDR3 protein: CASSWDREYGYTF
CDR3 DNA: TGTGCCAGCAGCTGGGACAGGGAATACGGCTACACCTTC

J gene: TRBJ1-1
V gene: TRBV18
clone size: NA
D gene: NA
CDR3 protein: CASSPQGRLKMNTEAFF
CDR3 DNA: TGTGCCAGCTCCCCCCAGGGCAGATTAAAGATGAACACTGAAGCTTTCTTT

J gene: TRBJ1-2
V gene: TRBV6-1
clone size: NA
D gene: NA
CDR3 protein: CASSEDSGTPINGYTF
CDR3 DNA: TGTGCCAGCAGTGAAGATTCGGGGACACCTATCAATGGCTACACCTTC

J gene: TRBJ1-4
V gene: TRBV14
clone size: once
D gene: NA
CDR3 protein: CASSQQVISNEKLFF
CDR3 DNA: TGTGCCAGCAGCCAACAGGTCATTTCTAATGAAAAACTGTTTTTT

J gene: TRBJ1-4
V gene: TRBV3-1/TRBV3-2
clone size: NA
D gene: NA
CDR3 protein: CASSQGGGYNEKLFF
CDR3 DNA: TGTGCCAGCAGCCAAGGGGGGGGTTATAATGAAAAACTGTTTTTT

J gene: TRBJ2-5
V gene: TRBV5-6
clone size: NA
D gene: TRBD1
CDR3 protein: CASSGQTGGWGETQYF
CDR3 DNA: TGTGCCAGCAGCGGACAGACAGGGGGATGGGGGGAGACCCAGTACTTC

J gene: TRBJ2-1
V gene: TRBV6-6
clone size: few
D gene: NA
CDR3 protein: CASSYSPQGENEQFF
CDR3 DNA: TGTGCCAGCAGTTACTCTCCCCAGGGTGAAAATGAGCAGTTCTTC

J gene: TRBJ1-4
V gene: TRBV6-5
clone size: NA
D gene: TRBD1
CDR3 protein: CASRQGTNEKLFF
CDR3 DNA: TGTGCCAGCCGACAGGGAACTAATGAAAAACTGTTTTTT

J gene: TRBJ2-1
V gene: TRBV6-2/TRBV6-3
clone size: few
D gene: TRBD2
CDR3 protein: CASSYLGLAGVLYNEQFF
CDR3 DNA: TGTGCCAGCAGTTACCTCGGACTAGCGGGAGTCTTATACAATGAGCAGTTCTTC

J gene: TRBJ2-2
V gene: TRBV5-5
clone size: NA
D gene: NA
CDR3 protein: CASSSASWTGELFF
CDR3 DNA: TGTGCCAGCTCGTCAGCTAGCTGGACCGGGGAGCTGTTTTTT

J gene: TRBJ2-5
V gene: TRBV2
clone size: NA
D gene: NA
CDR3 protein: CAGGTDPSQETQYF
CDR3 DNA: TGTGCAGGGGGGACAGACCCGTCCCAAGAGACCCAGTACTTC

J gene: TRBJ1-1
V gene: TRBV3-1/TRBV3-2
clone size: NA
D gene: NA
CDR3 protein: CASSLLPERTEAFF
CDR3 DNA: TGTGCCAGCAGCCTACTCCCCGAGCGGACTGAAGCTTTCTTT

J gene: TRBJ2-2
V gene: TRBV19
clone size: once
D gene: TRBD2
CDR3 protein: CAAGTSGTNTGELFF
CDR3 DNA: TGTGCCGCAGGGACTAGCGGGACGAACACCGGGGAGCTGTTTTTT

J gene: TRBJ1-2
V gene: TRBV7-9
clone size: NA
D gene: NA
CDR3 protein: CASSLPGYGYTF
CDR3 DNA: TGTGCCAGCAGTCTACCGGGATATGGCTACACCTTC

J gene: TRBJ1-1
V gene: TRBV2
clone size: once
D gene: NA
CDR3 protein: CASSERTQNTEAFF
CDR3 DNA: TGTGCCAGCAGTGAAAGGACACAGAACACTGAAGCTTTCTTT

J gene: TRBJ2-6
V gene: TRBV6-5
clone size: NA
D gene: NA
CDR3 protein: CASSLHGSGANVLTF
CDR3 DNA: TGTGCCAGCAGCCTACACGGGTCCGGGGCCAACGTCCTGACTTTC

J gene: TRBJ1-2
V gene: TRBV11-2
clone size: NA
D gene: TRBD1
CDR3 protein: CASSPGQRANYGYTF
CDR3 DNA: TGTGCCAGCAGCCCGGGACAGAGAGCTAACTATGGCTACACCTTC

J gene: TRBJ2-7
V gene: TRBV5-1
clone size: NA
D gene: TRBD2
CDR3 protein: CASSLGGLAGDEQYF
CDR3 DNA: TGCGCCAGCAGCTTGGGTGGCCTAGCGGGAGACGAGCAGTACTTC

J gene: TRBJ2-2
V gene: TRBV6-5
clone size: once
D gene: TRBD2
CDR3 protein: CATSLADEAGELFF
CDR3 DNA: TGTGCCACATCACTAGCGGACGAGGCGGGGGAGCTGTTTTTT

J gene: TRBJ1-2
V gene: TRBV30
clone size: NA
D gene: NA
CDR3 protein: CAWSVTRVNGYTF
CDR3 DNA: TGTGCCTGGAGTGTAACCAGGGTGAATGGCTACACCTTC